A single sample is the source of the 8 T cell receptor beta chains below, sequenced in a study of response to subunit inactivated influenza vaccine. TCRdb itself ran the RT-PCR reads through MiXCR, one entry per CDR3 protein. This sample carries 530,000 or so distinct CDR3 sequences, over 25% of them seen once, and the ten largest clones take 1.9%. Sample: CD4+ T cells sorted from PBMCs, taken roughly 5 days after vaccination. The receptors stem from a man between 50 and 59 years old who received an inactivated influenza vaccine.

About this clonotype itself: A junction boundary mismatches the germline segment, possibly from a read error. The chain links TRBV12-3 or TRBV12-4 to TRBJ2-7, with D maybe TRBD2 (6 bases). The CDR3 contains 17 residues. The DNA of the CDR3 is TGTACCAGCAGCTCCGGGACTCGCGAGCGAAGCTCCTACGAGCAGTACTTC. Residues: CTSSSGTRERSSYEQYF.

This clonotype has just a few counts. The chain links TRBV18 to TRBJ1-1; D is unclear. Germline V CDR1 and CDR2: KGHSH, LQKENI. This CDR3 is 14 amino acids long. V was pared by 2 bases and J by 1 base, with 8 bases between. The CDR3 region has the DNA TGTGCCAGCTCACCAATCGGAGGGAACACTGAAGCTTTCTTT. Translating it yields CASSPIGGNTEAFF.

The chain recombines TRBV6-1 with TRBJ2-3; D remains ambiguous. V lost 6 bases to trimming and J lost 7 bases, with 11 bases between them. The CDR3 is 12 residues long. Germline V gives CDR1 MNHNS, CDR2 SASEGT. The CDR3 loop reads CASSPGYYTQYF. DNA for the CDR3: TGTGCCAGCAGCCCCGGGTACTATACGCAGTATTTT.

The chain carries TRBV10-3 and TRBJ1-5, with D unresolved. This CDR3 has 13 residues. Trimming took off 6 bases at V and 11 bases at J, with 17 bases between the two ends. Germline-derived CDR1 and CDR2 are ENHRY and SYGVKD. This CDR3 reads CAIRDGSAAAQHF. For the CDR3, the DNA is TGTGCCATCAGGGACGGATCGGCTGCGGCCCAGCATTTT.

The chain uses TRBV27 and TRBJ1-3, with 9 bases aligning to TRBD1. There are 16 residues in the CDR3. Germline V gene sequence: CDR1 MNHEY, CDR2 SMNVEV (reference sequence). V lost 4 bases to trimming and J lost 4 bases; unmatched junction nucleotides: 8. This chain's CDR3 is CASSSGTGRIGNTIYF. The CDR3 DNA reads as TGTGCCAGCAGTTCCGGGACAGGGAGGATAGGAAACACCATATATTTT.

The sample holds a few counts of this clonotype. V usage is TRBV7-9 and J usage is TRBJ2-2; D is perhaps TRBD1 or TRBD2 (5 bases each). V lost 4 bases and J 4 bases, leaving 16 bases between the germline ends. The CDR3 length is 16 residues. Germline CDR1 and CDR2: SEHNR and FQNEAQ (reference sequence). In DNA, the CDR3 is TGTGCCAGCAGCTCCGTCCAGGGAGCGAGCACCGGGGAGCTGTTTTTT. This gives the protein CASSSVQGASTGELFF.

The chain has TRBV29-1 and TRBJ2-7; the D is unclear. The CDR3 covers 11 residues. The V and J ends lost 0 bases and 2 bases respectively, with 2 bases between them. From germline, CDR1 is SQVTM and CDR2 ANQGSEA. The CDR3 bases are TGCAGCGTTGAAGATGCCTACGAGCAGTACTTC. This translates into CSVEDAYEQYF.

This clonotype was counted only a few times. The rearrangement uses TRBV4-3 and TRBJ2-5; D is undetermined. Deletions cut 0 bases from V and 9 bases from J, with 23 bases between. Looked up from germline, CDR1 is LGHNA and CDR2 is YSLEER. There are 17 residues in the CDR3. This CDR3 reads CASSQELSTYISSAQYF. The CDR3 DNA reads TGCGCCAGCAGCCAAGAGCTCAGTACCTATATCTCAAGTGCCCAGTACTTC.